This T cell receptor (beta chain) is from a study of read filtering for tumor transcriptome and immune sequencing. Study information: Patients were some 16 male and approximately 14 female, mean age approximately 60 years, range roughly 47 to 85. Per sample, TCR-region reads ranged about 4 to 11 million by IR-seq, roughly 85 to 1273 by RNA-seq.

Germline CDR1 SGHTA, CDR2 FQGTGA. V lost 4 bases and J lost 0, with 5 bases in between. The length of the CDR3 is 13 residues. Bone marrow was sampled from every patient at the time of active disease. This clonotype was seen repeatedly, ten times or more. This library used about 360 ng RNA and molecular barcoded adaptors spanning alpha/delta and beta/gamma chains. TCRdb redid the calling of the reads with MiXCR, one entry per CDR3 protein. The data contain fewer than 100,000 distinct CDR3 sequences, 9% to 15% of them seen just once; the ten biggest clones take up more than 13%. This sequence was found in a donor aged 40 or older with multiple myeloma. The chain uses TRBV7-3 and TRBJ2-3; D unresolved. The sample comprised a population of CD138-negative cells sorted from bone marrow. CDR3 sequence (DNA): TGTGCCAGCAGCTACGGAAGCACAGATACGCAGTATTTT. Its translation: CASSYGSTDTQYF.